The 5 T cell receptor beta chains in this list originate from one sample, sequenced in a study of CD8 T cells in ankylosing spondylitis. Study-wide results and caveats: The study identified a TCR beta motif of several highly homologous variants that appeared characteristic of ankylosing spondylitis blood.

Their recognized antigens are unknown. TCRdb redid the calling of the 5' RACE reads with MiXCR, one entry per CDR3 protein. The sample holds some 450,000 distinct CDR3 sequences, 17% seen once. The sequenced material came from blood, either unsorted or a sorted T cell fraction (not recorded which). The receptor source for this set is a male donor with ankylosing spondylitis.

V gene TRBV18 combines with J gene TRBJ2-7; TRBD2 might be the D (5 bases). The ends were cut back, 3 bases at V and 3 bases at J, with 9 bases in the middle. The CDR3 length is 13 residues. Germline CDR1 reads KGHSH; CDR2 reads LQKENI. The CDR3 protein is CASSPPGNYEQYF. The CDR3 DNA sequence: TGTGCCAGCTCACCCCCGGGAAACTACGAGCAGTACTTC.

The chain joins TRBV7-8 to TRBJ2-7; D is possibly TRBD2 (7 bases). From germline, CDR1 is SGHVS and CDR2 FQNEAQ. The CDR3 totals 13 residues. V gave up 5 bases and J gave up 6 bases, with 14 bases separating them. CDR3 nucleotides: TGTGCCAGCAGCAAGGCAGGGGAGGGCGAGCAGTACTTC. It is translated as CASSKAGEGEQYF.

CDR3: CASNQREFDNEQFF. CDR3 in DNA: TGTGCCAGCAACCAGCGGGAGTTCGACAATGAGCAGTTCTTC. This rearrangement joins TRBV2 to TRBJ2-1, with 8 nucleotides matching TRBD2. The junction had 7 bases not matched to a gene; V was cut back by 7 bases and J by 5 bases. Per germline, CDR1 SNHLY and CDR2 FYNNEI. The CDR3 length is 14 residues.

This clonotype was counted at least ten times. The V gene is TRBV2, the J gene TRBJ2-7; D possibly matches TRBD1 or TRBD2 (5 bases each). The germline CDR1 and CDR2 sequences are SNHLY and FYNNEI. The CDR3 loop spans 15 amino acids. V lost 2 bases and J lost 2, with 13 bases in between. CDR3 DNA: TGTGCCAGCAGTGAATCGGGGCAGGGACCCTACGAGCAGTACTTC. This codes for CASSESGQGPYEQYF.

CDR3 loop: CASIAPVGQRGSTDTQYF. The DNA for the CDR3 is TGTGCCAGCATCGCACCCGTCGGCCAGCGGGGGAGCACAGATACGCAGTATTTT. The chain has TRBV6-4 and TRBJ2-3, with 8 bases aligning to TRBD2. The V gene end was trimmed by 7 bases and the J gene end by 0 bases; junction bases not matched to a gene: 15. This CDR3 has 18 amino acids. The V gene's germline CDR1 is MRHNA and CDR2 SNTAGT.